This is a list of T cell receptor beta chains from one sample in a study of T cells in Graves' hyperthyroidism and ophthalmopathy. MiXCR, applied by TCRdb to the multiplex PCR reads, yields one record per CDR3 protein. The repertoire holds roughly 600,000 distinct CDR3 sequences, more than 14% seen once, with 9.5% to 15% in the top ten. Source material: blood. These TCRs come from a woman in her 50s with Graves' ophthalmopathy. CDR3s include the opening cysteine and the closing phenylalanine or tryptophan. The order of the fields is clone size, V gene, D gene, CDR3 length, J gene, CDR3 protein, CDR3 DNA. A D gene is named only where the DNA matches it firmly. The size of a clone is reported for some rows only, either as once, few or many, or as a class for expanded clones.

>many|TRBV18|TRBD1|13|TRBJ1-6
CASSGGGNSPLHF
TGTGCCAGCTCGGGAGGGGGCAATTCACCCCTCCACTTT
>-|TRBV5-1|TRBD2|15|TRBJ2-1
CASSRDGTSHNEQFF
TGCGCCAGCAGCCGGGACGGGACTAGTCACAATGAGCAGTTCTTC
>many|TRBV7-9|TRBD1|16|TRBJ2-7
CASSLVRTGSINEQYF
TGTGCCAGCAGCTTAGTTCGGACAGGGAGTATCAACGAGCAGTACTTC
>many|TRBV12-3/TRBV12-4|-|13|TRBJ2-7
CASSHRQEYEQYF
TGTGCCAGCAGTCACCGACAGGAGTACGAGCAGTACTTC
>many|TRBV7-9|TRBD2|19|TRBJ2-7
CASSLLGLAGVGGSYEQYF
TGTGCCAGCAGCTTACTGGGACTAGCGGGAGTTGGGGGCTCCTACGAGCAGTACTTC
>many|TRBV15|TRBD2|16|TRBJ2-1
CATSYTASGWDNEQFF
TGTGCCACCAGCTATACGGCTAGCGGGTGGGACAATGAGCAGTTCTTC
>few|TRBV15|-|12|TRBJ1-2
CATSREQYGYTF
TGTGCCACCAGCAGAGAACAGTATGGCTACACCTTC
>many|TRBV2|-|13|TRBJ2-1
CASNKQGVHEQFF
TGTGCCAGCAACAAACAGGGAGTTCATGAGCAGTTCTTC
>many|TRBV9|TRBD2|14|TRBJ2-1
CASSLGTSAHEQFF
TGTGCCAGCAGCCTCGGGACTAGCGCCCATGAGCAGTTCTTC
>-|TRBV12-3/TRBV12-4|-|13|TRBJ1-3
CASSPNFGNTIHF
TGTGCCAGCAGTCCAAACTTTGGAAACACCATACATTTT
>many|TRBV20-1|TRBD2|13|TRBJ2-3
CSVLAGVADTQYF
TGCAGTGTACTAGCGGGAGTAGCAGATACGCAGTATTTT
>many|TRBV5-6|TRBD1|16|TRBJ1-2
CASSPEGQGAFYGYTF
TGTGCCAGCAGCCCTGAGGGACAGGGGGCATTCTATGGCTACACCTTC
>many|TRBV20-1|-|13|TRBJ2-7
CSAPKGVTYEQYF
TGCAGTGCTCCCAAGGGGGTGACCTACGAGCAGTACTTC